One and the same sample provided the 8 T cell receptor beta chains below, sequenced in a study of T cells in localized non-small cell lung cancer. This table comes from immunoSEQ multiplex PCR, and its TCRdb copy is limited to in-frame clones, with some not included. In the table there are over 25,000 clones, less than 95% of which are singletons. This material consisted of peripheral blood, taken before any cancer treatment. The receptors stem from a woman aged 35 to 70 with stage I lung adenocarcinoma.

Here the CDR3 DNA reads TGTGCCAGCAGCAAAAAAATCGGGCTGCCGAGCTCCTACGAGCAGTACTTC. Translated: CASSKKIGLPSSYEQYF. The chain employs TRBV5-4 and TRBJ2-7; no firm D call. Deletions cut 4 bases from V and 0 bases from J, with 20 bases between. CDR1 is SGHNT and CDR2 is YYREEE in the germline V gene (reference sequence). This CDR3 comprises 17 residues. The whole variable domain, filled in from reference TRBV5-4 and TRBJ2-7, reads ETGVTQSPTHLIKTRGQQVTLRCSSQSGHNTVSWYQQALGQGPQFIFQYYREEENGRGNFPPRFSGLQFPNYSSELNVNALELDDSALYLCASSKKIGLPSSYEQYFGPGTRLTVT.

The chain links TRBV19 to TRBJ2-1, with 11 bases lining up with TRBD1. From germline, CDR1 is LNHDA and CDR2 SQIVND (reference sequence). With 6 bases clipped from V and 8 bases from J, the junction kept 12 bases outside the gene matches. There are 16 residues in the CDR3. The CDR3 DNA reads TGTGCCAGTAGCCTCGACGGGACAGGGGGTCGGGATGAGCAGTTCTTC. This translates into CASSLDGTGGRDEQFF.

The chain carries TRBV18 and TRBJ1-3; possibly TRBD1 for D (5 bases). The CDR3 has 16 amino acids. Germline V gene data show CDR1 as KGHSH and CDR2 as LQKENI. Trimming took off 2 bases at V and 0 bases at J, with 11 bases between the two ends. The CDR3 is CASSPARDGSGNTIYF. CDR3 coding DNA: TGTGCCAGCTCACCAGCTAGGGACGGCTCTGGAAACACCATATATTTT.

CDR3 bases: TGTGCCAGCAGAATGGGACTAGCGAGACCCACCGAGCAGTACTTC. Amino acids: CASRMGLARPTEQYF. The rearrangement links TRBV27 to TRBJ2-7, with TRBD2 identical over 10 bases. The germline V gene has CDR1 MNHEY and CDR2 SMNVEV (reference sequence). CDR3 length equals 15 residues. V dropped 6 bases and J dropped 6; count of bases not matched to a gene: 11.

The chain couples TRBV9 to TRBJ1-5, with D unresolved. This CDR3 is built from 14 residues. Germline V gene lookup returns CDR1 SGDLS and CDR2 YYNGEE. The V and J ends lost 3 bases and 8 bases respectively, with 15 bases between them. This CDR3 is CASSAGWGFEPQHF. CDR3 in DNA: TGTGCCAGCAGCGCCGGTTGGGGATTTGAGCCCCAGCATTTT.

V is TRBV19 and J is TRBJ2-2; maybe TRBD2 (5 bases). CDR1 and CDR2 (germline): LNHDA, SQIVND (reference sequence). V was pared by 0 bases and J by 0 bases, with 17 bases between. The CDR3 covers 19 residues. In DNA form, the CDR3 reads TGTGCCAGTAGTATAGATCTAAGCGGAGACTTTGCGAACACCGGGGAGCTGTTTTTT. Translation gives CASSIDLSGDFANTGELFF. Filled out from reference TRBV19 and TRBJ2-2, the complete variable domain reads DGGITQSPKYLFRKEGQNVTLSCEQNLNHDAMYWYRQDPGQGLRLIYYSQIVNDFQKGDIAEGYSVSREKKESFPLTVTSAQKNPTAFYLCASSIDLSGDFANTGELFFGEGSRLTVL.

The genes are TRBV18 and TRBJ2-1; D not resolved. This CDR3 contains 12 residues. The V end was cut by 1 base, the J end by 6 bases, with 4 bases between. In germline, CDR1 is KGHSH, CDR2 LQKENI. CDR3 in DNA: TGTGCCAGCTCACCACGTCTCAATGAGCAGTTCTTC. Translating gives CASSPRLNEQFF.

The chain carries TRBV29-1 and TRBJ2-3; no clear D. CDR3 length: 13 amino acids. From germline, CDR1 is SQVTM and CDR2 ANQGSEA. The V end lost 2 bases, the J end lost 2 bases, and 8 bases lay between the germline ends. CDR3 sequence: CSVEPQSTDTQYF. CDR3 nucleotide sequence: TGCAGCGTTGAACCCCAGTCCACAGATACGCAGTATTTT.